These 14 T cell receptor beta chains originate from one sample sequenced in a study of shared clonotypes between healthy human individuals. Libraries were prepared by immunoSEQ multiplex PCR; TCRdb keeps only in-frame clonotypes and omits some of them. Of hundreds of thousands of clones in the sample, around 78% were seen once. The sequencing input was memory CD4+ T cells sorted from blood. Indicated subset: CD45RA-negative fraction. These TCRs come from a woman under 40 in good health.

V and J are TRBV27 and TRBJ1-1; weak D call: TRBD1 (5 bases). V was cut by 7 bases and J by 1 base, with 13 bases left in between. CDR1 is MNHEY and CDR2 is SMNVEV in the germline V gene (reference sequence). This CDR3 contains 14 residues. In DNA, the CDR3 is TGTGCCAGCATAGTCAGGGCGCGGAACACTGAAGCTTTCTTT. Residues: CASIVRARNTEAFF.

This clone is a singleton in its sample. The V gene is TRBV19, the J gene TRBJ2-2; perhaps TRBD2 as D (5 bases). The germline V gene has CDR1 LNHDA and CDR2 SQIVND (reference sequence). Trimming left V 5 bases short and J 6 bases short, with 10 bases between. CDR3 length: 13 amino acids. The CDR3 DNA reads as TGTGCCAGTAGTGGCGGGTTGGCCGGGGAGCTGTTTTTT. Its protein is CASSGGLAGELFF.

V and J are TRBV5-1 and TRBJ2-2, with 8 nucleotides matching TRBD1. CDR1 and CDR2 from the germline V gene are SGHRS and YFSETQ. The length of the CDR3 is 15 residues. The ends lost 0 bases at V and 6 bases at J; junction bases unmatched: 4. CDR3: CASSLVQGAAGELFF. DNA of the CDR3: TGCGCCAGCAGCTTGGTGCAGGGGGCGGCCGGGGAGCTGTTTTTT.

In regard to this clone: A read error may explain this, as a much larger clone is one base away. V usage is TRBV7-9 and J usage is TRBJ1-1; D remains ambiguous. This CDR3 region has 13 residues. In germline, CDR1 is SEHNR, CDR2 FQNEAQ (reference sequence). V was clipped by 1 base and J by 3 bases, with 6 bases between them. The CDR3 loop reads CASSLGVDTEAFF. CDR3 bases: TGTGCCAGCAGCTTAGGGGTGGACACTGAAGCTTTCTTT.

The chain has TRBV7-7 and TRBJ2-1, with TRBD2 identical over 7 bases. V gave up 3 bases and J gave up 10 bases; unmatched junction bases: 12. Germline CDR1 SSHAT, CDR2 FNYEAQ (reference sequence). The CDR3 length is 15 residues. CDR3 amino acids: CASSFQRGPRVEQFF. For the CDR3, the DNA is TGTGCCAGCAGCTTCCAGCGGGGTCCACGGGTGGAGCAGTTCTTC. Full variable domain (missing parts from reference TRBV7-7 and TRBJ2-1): GAGVSQSPRYKVTKRGQDVTLRCDPISSHATLYWYQQALGQGPEFLTYFNYEAQPDKSGLPSDRFSAERPEGSISTLTIQRTEQRDSAMYRCASSFQRGPRVEQFFGPGTRLTVL.

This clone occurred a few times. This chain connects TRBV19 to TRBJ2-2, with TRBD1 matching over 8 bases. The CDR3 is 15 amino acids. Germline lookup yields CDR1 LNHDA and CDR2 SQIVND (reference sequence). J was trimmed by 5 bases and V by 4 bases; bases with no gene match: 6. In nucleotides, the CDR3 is TGTGCCAGTAGTAGACGGGACAGGTCTACCGGGGAGCTGTTTTTT. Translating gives CASSRRDRSTGELFF.

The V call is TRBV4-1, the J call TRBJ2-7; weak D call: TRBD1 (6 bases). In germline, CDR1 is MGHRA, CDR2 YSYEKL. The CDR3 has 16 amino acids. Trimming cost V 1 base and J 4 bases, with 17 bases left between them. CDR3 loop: CASSQGLQGIQYEQYF. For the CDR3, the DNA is TGCGCCAGCAGCCAAGGCTTACAGGGAATTCAGTACGAGCAGTACTTC.

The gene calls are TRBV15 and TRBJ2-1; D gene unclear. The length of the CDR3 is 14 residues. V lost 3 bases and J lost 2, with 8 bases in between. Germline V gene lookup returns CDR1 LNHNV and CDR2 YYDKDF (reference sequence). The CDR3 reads CATSSLAPYNEQFF. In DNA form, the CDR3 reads TGTGCCACCAGCAGCCTGGCACCCTACAATGAGCAGTTCTTC.

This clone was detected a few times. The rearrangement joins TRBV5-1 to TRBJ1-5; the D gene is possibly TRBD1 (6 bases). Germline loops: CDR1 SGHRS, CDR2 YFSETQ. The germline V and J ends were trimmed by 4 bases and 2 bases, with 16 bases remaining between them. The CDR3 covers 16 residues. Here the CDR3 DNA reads TGCGCCAGCAGCCTAATGAGGGGGGGCGGCAATCAGCCCCAGCATTTT. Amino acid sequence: CASSLMRGGGNQPQHF.

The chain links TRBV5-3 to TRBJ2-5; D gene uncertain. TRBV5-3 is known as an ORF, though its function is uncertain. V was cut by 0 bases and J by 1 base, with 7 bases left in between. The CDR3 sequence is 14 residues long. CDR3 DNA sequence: TGTGCCAGAAGCTTGGTCGTGGGCCAAGAGACCCAGTACTTC. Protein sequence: CARSLVVGQETQYF.

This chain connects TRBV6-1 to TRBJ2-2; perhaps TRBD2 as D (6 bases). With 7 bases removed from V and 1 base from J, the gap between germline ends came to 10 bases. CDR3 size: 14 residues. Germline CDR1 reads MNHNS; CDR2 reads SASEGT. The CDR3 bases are TGTGCCAGCACTAGCGCGAGGAACACCGGGGAGCTGTTTTTT. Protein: CASTSARNTGELFF.

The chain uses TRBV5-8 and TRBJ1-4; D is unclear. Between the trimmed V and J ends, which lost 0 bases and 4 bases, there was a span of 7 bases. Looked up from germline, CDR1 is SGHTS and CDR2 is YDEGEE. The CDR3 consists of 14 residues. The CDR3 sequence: CASSLGGFNEKLFF. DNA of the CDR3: TGTGCCAGCAGCTTGGGAGGTTTTAATGAAAAACTGTTTTTT.

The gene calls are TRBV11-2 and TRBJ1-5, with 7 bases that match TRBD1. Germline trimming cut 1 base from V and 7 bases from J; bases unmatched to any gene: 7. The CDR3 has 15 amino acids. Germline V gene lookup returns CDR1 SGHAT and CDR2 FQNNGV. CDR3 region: CASSLVEGAGQPQHF. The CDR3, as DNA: TGTGCCAGCAGCTTAGTTGAGGGGGCAGGACAGCCCCAGCATTTT.

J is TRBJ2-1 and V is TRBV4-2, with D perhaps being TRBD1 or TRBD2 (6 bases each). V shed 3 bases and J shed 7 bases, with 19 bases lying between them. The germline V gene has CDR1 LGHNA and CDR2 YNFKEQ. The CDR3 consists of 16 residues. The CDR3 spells CASSQLEGRGGNEQFF. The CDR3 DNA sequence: TGTGCCAGCAGCCAGCTTGAGGGTAGAGGGGGGAATGAGCAGTTCTTC.